Listed below are T cell receptor beta chains from one sample, sequenced in a study of blood T cell repertoires in COVID-19. Only in-frame clones appear in the TCRdb table, and some are missing; sequencing was by immunoSEQ multiplex PCR. In the table there are about 80,000 clones, around 84% of which are singletons. Material for sequencing was peripheral blood. These receptors were collected from an older woman with acute or convalescent COVID-19. Both conserved end residues are part of each CDR3. Each record gives: V gene, J gene, clone size, D gene, CDR3 protein, CDR3 DNA. A D gene is named only where the DNA matches it firmly. Part of the rows lack a size; the others show once, few, many or a class for expanded clones.

TRBV20-1,TRBJ2-4,-,TRBD1,CSASPNRGDLAKNIQYF,TGCAGTGCTAGTCCCAACAGGGGCGACCTGGCCAAAAACATTCAGTACTTC
TRBV7-8,TRBJ2-5,-,TRBD2,CASSLREGGETQYF,TGTGCCAGCAGCTTAAGGGAGGGTGGGGAGACCCAGTACTTC
TRBV19,TRBJ1-4,-,-,CASSMAGRGYATSATNEKLFF,TGTGCCAGTAGTATGGCCGGCAGAGGGTATGCTACCAGTGCAACTAATGAAAAACTGTTTTTT
TRBV29-1,TRBJ2-7,-,TRBD1,CSAGPGTGINEQYF,TGCAGCGCCGGTCCCGGGACAGGGATAAACGAGCAGTACTTC
TRBV19,TRBJ1-1,-,TRBD1,CASTPYRGHVDTEAFF,TGTGCCAGTACCCCGTACAGGGGGCATGTGGACACTGAAGCTTTCTTT
TRBV19,TRBJ2-1,-,-,CASSIRGLYNEQFF,TGTGCCAGTAGTATACGAGGGCTTTACAATGAGCAGTTCTTC
TRBV5-1,TRBJ1-3,many,TRBD1,CASRLGTASGNTIYF,TGCGCCAGCAGGCTCGGGACAGCCTCTGGAAACACCATATATTTT
TRBV4-1,TRBJ1-5,few,-,CASSQEGTSNQPQHF,TGCGCCAGCAGCCAAGAAGGGACAAGCAATCAGCCCCAGCATTTT
TRBV7-8,TRBJ1-1,-,-,CASSLDGGTRTSTEAFF,TGTGCCAGCAGCTTAGACGGAGGGACCCGTACGAGCACTGAAGCTTTCTTT
TRBV6-2/TRBV6-3,TRBJ2-5,-,-,CASSSPRRRQETQYF,TGTGCCAGCAGTTCCCCTAGGAGGAGGCAAGAGACCCAGTACTTC
TRBV2,TRBJ1-2,-,-,CASSGASSNYGYTF,TGTGCCAGCAGTGGGGCCAGCTCTAACTATGGCTACACCTTC
TRBV29-1,TRBJ1-1,-,-,CSVRSYSGTEAFF,TGCAGCGTCCGATCATATTCCGGCACTGAAGCTTTCTTT
TRBV4-1,TRBJ2-7,-,-,CASSQGQAYEQYF,TGCGCCAGCAGCCAAGGACAGGCCTACGAGCAGTACTTC
TRBV6-1,TRBJ2-7,-,TRBD1,CASSEALPRTGGPYEQYF,TGTGCCAGCAGTGAAGCGCTTCCCCGGACAGGGGGACCCTACGAGCAGTACTTC
TRBV5-1,TRBJ2-1,-,-,CASSLDSPGYNEQFF,TGCGCCAGCAGCTTGGACAGCCCTGGGTACAATGAGCAGTTCTTC
TRBV29-1,TRBJ2-2,once,-,CSVGGTNTGELFF,TGCAGCGTGGGGGGAACGAACACCGGGGAGCTGTTTTTT
TRBV6-5,TRBJ2-3,few,-,CASSPLQGFTDTQYF,TGTGCCAGCAGCCCCCTACAGGGTTTCACAGATACGCAGTATTTT
TRBV5-1,TRBJ2-7,-,TRBD2,CASSLASGSYEQYF,TGCGCCAGCAGCTTGGCTAGCGGGAGCTACGAGCAGTACTTC
TRBV5-1,TRBJ2-3,-,TRBD1,CASSSTGEGTDTQYF,TGCGCCAGCAGCTCGACAGGGGAGGGCACAGATACGCAGTATTTT
TRBV29-1,TRBJ2-3,-,TRBD2,CSVVAREGTDTQYF,TGCAGCGTTGTAGCTCGGGAGGGGACAGATACGCAGTATTTT
TRBV20-1,TRBJ2-7,few,TRBD2,CSASWAGGNYEQYF,TGCAGTGCTAGTTGGGCGGGAGGGAATTACGAGCAGTACTTC
TRBV10-3,TRBJ1-6,-,-,CAIGADSPLHF,TGTGCCATCGGGGCGGATTCACCCCTCCACTTT
TRBV5-1,TRBJ1-6,-,TRBD1,CASSIRGQGDNSPLHF,TGCGCCAGCAGCATCAGGGGACAGGGAGATAATTCACCCCTCCACTTT
TRBV9,TRBJ2-7,few,TRBD2,CASSITSGSRYEQYF,TGTGCCAGCAGCATAACTAGCGGGAGTAGGTACGAGCAGTACTTC
TRBV19,TRBJ1-1,-,-,CASKKGGAMNTEAFF,TGTGCCAGTAAGAAGGGTGGGGCTATGAACACTGAAGCTTTCTTT
TRBV11-2,TRBJ2-7,-,-,CASSPWGSPREQYF,TGTGCCAGCAGCCCCTGGGGCTCACCTCGCGAGCAGTACTTC
TRBV3-1/TRBV3-2,TRBJ1-3,-,-,CASSFFGVSGNTIYF,TGTGCCAGCAGCTTTTTCGGGGTCTCTGGAAACACCATATATTTT
TRBV10-3,TRBJ2-6,-,-,CAIRQGTSGANVLTF,TGTGCCATCAGACAGGGTACTTCTGGGGCCAACGTCCTGACTTTC
TRBV6-1,TRBJ2-3,once,TRBD1,CASSATGTAKTDTQYF,TGTGCCAGCAGTGCAACCGGGACAGCCAAAACAGATACGCAGTATTTT
TRBV9,TRBJ2-7,-,TRBD2,CASSPRTSGDYEQYF,TGTGCCAGCAGCCCGAGGACTAGCGGAGACTACGAGCAGTACTTC
TRBV7-6,TRBJ1-1,once,-,CASSLGPDTEAFF,TGTGCCAGCAGCTTAGGGCCCGACACTGAAGCTTTCTTT
TRBV6-2/TRBV6-3,TRBJ1-3,-,TRBD1,CASSVTTGAFSGNTIYF,TGTGCCAGCAGTGTTACCACAGGGGCATTCTCCGGAAACACCATATATTTT
TRBV19,TRBJ2-5,-,-,CASSISAGGETQYF,TGTGCCAGTAGTATTTCCGCAGGAGGAGAGACCCAGTACTTC
TRBV19,TRBJ2-2,-,-,CASSTPGIGVGELFF,TGTGCCAGTAGTACACCAGGGATAGGGGTCGGGGAGCTGTTTTTT
TRBV9,TRBJ2-5,-,TRBD2,CASSYGTSDGETQYF,TGTGCCAGCAGCTACGGGACTAGCGACGGCGAGACCCAGTACTTC
TRBV13,TRBJ2-3,-,TRBD2,CASSFGTSGGGTDTQYF,TGTGCCAGCAGCTTTGGGACTAGCGGGGGTGGCACAGATACGCAGTATTTT
TRBV7-2,TRBJ2-1,-,-,CASSLVGSGLNNEQFF,TGTGCCAGCAGCTTAGTGGGTAGCGGCCTCAACAATGAGCAGTTCTTC
TRBV27,TRBJ1-1,few,-,CASSLGLNTEAFF,TGTGCCAGCAGTTTAGGCCTGAACACTGAAGCTTTCTTT
TRBV2,TRBJ1-6,-,-,CASMPSQTGYSPLHF,TGTGCCAGCATGCCAAGTCAGACGGGGTATTCACCCCTCCACTTT
TRBV30,TRBJ1-1,-,-,CAWRGKGINTEAFF,TGTGCCTGGAGAGGAAAGGGGATAAACACTGAAGCTTTCTTT
TRBV27,TRBJ1-1,-,TRBD1,CASSLSEFSNRGRRGGTEAFF,TGTGCCAGCAGTTTAAGCGAGTTTTCTAACAGGGGGCGACGGGGAGGCACTGAAGCTTTCTTT
TRBV5-4,TRBJ2-5,-,-,CASSFSPQETQYF,TGTGCCAGCAGCTTTTCCCCACAAGAGACCCAGTACTTC
TRBV27,TRBJ2-1,-,TRBD2,CASSFAPPGLAGNEQFF,TGTGCCAGCAGTTTTGCCCCGCCGGGACTAGCGGGAAATGAGCAGTTCTTC
TRBV6-5,TRBJ1-2,once,TRBD1,CASSYGQGSHGYTF,TGTGCCAGCAGTTACGGACAGGGAAGCCATGGCTACACCTTC
TRBV27,TRBJ2-1,-,-,CASSLSRGVKEQFF,TGTGCCAGCAGTTTGTCTAGGGGTGTGAAAGAGCAGTTCTTC
TRBV19,TRBJ2-7,once,TRBD1,CASRGQGAGTYEQYF,TGTGCCAGTAGAGGGCAGGGGGCAGGGACCTACGAGCAGTACTTC
TRBV7-9,TRBJ1-2,few,-,CASSPGGYGYTF,TGTGCCAGCAGCCCCGGGGGGTATGGCTACACCTTC
TRBV19,TRBJ1-4,-,-,CASSTGLTNEKLFF,TGTGCCAGTAGTACGGGGTTAACTAATGAAAAACTGTTTTTT